Listed below are T cell receptor beta chains from one sample, sequenced in a study of T cells expressing NK-cell markers. TCRdb reprocessed the 5' RACE reads, with one entry per CDR3 protein and no DNA. Its clone listing holds 350,000 to 400,000 distinct CDR3 sequences. Material: blood T cells: a sorted CD56 or NKG2C T cell subset, CD4+ or CD8+ T cells, or bulk PBMC T cells (not recorded which). The source of these receptors is a woman aged 50 to 60 in good health. Both conserved end residues are part of each CDR3.

V	J	CDR3
TRBV24-1	TRBJ2-5	CATSDLTLETQYF
TRBV29-1	TRBJ2-7	CSVEVGFEQYF
TRBV20-1	TRBJ2-7	CSATADRFSYEQYF
TRBV5-1	TRBJ2-1	CASSLALAGDIIKDEQFF
TRBV6-6	TRBJ1-2	CASATSEGASVGYTF
TRBV7-2	TRBJ2-7	CASSFFKGARYEQYF
TRBV7-9	TRBJ1-2	CASSLDAQFYGYTF
TRBV4-2	TRBJ2-1	CASSQGSGAGGMDEQFF
TRBV6-2/TRBV6-3	TRBJ2-2	CASSRTHNSGRSTRGTGELFF
TRBV12-3/TRBV12-4	TRBJ2-3	CASSPSGRGGTTDTQYF
TRBV5-1	TRBJ2-1	CASSLAWDRAFGDEQFF
TRBV2	TRBJ1-6	CASRRTGDESPLHF
TRBV29-1	TRBJ1-5	CSVEVTRDQPQHF
TRBV9	TRBJ2-3	CASSPTGGGNTDTQYF
TRBV5-1	TRBJ1-1	CASSPVVRGQNVMNTEAFF
TRBV4-1	TRBJ2-5	CASSQAAGRAQETQYF
TRBV5-5	TRBJ1-4	CASSLRTGVEKLFF
TRBV9	TRBJ2-2	CASRPSGSGELFF
TRBV20-1	TRBJ2-5	CSARVQGQGGTQYF
TRBV18	TRBJ2-2	CASSPFKGQQELFF
TRBV5-1	TRBJ2-1	CASSLRVGENEQFF
TRBV19	TRBJ2-1	CASSPSGIIGNNEQFF